A selection of T cell receptor beta chains follows, all from one sample in a study of OX40 agonist ivuxolimab in advanced cancers. Method: immunoSEQ multiplex PCR; TCRdb's copy keeps in-frame clones and lacks some. Here the sample spans roughly 90,000 clones, roughly 94% being singletons. Source: CD4+ or CD8+ T cells sorted from blood, taken in a trial of the OX40 agonist ivuxolimab. The receptors originated from an adult with an advanced solid tumor such as melanoma, head and neck, liver or kidney cancer. Each CDR3 is given with its conserved first and last residue. D genes are given only for firm matches. Only some rows state a clone size, as once, few, many or a class for expanded clones.

d_call j_call v_call clone_size cdr3_aa cdr3_nt
NA TRBJ1-1 TRBV6-5 NA CASILLGGGNTEAFF TGTGCCAGCATCCTCCTAGGTGGGGGAAACACTGAAGCTTTCTTT
NA TRBJ2-7 TRBV7-8 NA CASSSNGQPQYF TGTGCCAGCAGCTCCAACGGACAGCCTCAGTACTTC
NA TRBJ2-3 TRBV27 NA CASSSIGSTPTDTQYF TGTGCCAGCAGTTCTATCGGGAGTACCCCCACAGATACGCAGTATTTT
NA TRBJ2-7 TRBV20-1 NA CSARRSYEQYF TGCAGTGCCCGACGATCCTACGAGCAGTACTTC
TRBD1 TRBJ1-3 TRBV27 NA CASRPGQGPGNTIYF TGTGCCAGCAGGCCCGGACAGGGACCTGGAAACACCATATATTTT
NA TRBJ2-7 TRBV15 once CATSRVDFLGEQYF TGTGCCACCAGCAGAGTTGACTTTTTAGGCGAGCAGTACTTC
NA TRBJ2-1 TRBV19 NA CASAGPHEQFF TGTGCCAGTGCGGGCCCCCATGAGCAGTTCTTC
TRBD1 TRBJ2-3 TRBV19 NA CASRTGSDTQYF TGTGCCAGTAGGACAGGGTCGGATACGCAGTATTTT
NA TRBJ2-5 TRBV7-2 NA CASSPPGPRIETQYF TGTGCCAGCAGTCCACCGGGACCTCGTATAGAGACCCAGTACTTC
NA TRBJ2-7 TRBV19 NA CASSIGGGPYEQYF TGTGCCAGTAGTATAGGGGGGGGCCCCTACGAGCAGTACTTC
NA TRBJ2-2 TRBV7-9 NA CASTPGRGGGELFF TGTGCCAGCACCCCGGGCAGGGGAGGTGGGGAGCTGTTTTTT
NA TRBJ2-3 TRBV5-1 NA CASSLDLADTQYF TGCGCCAGCAGCTTGGATCTAGCAGATACGCAGTATTTT
NA TRBJ1-2 TRBV5-1 NA CASSFRSYYGYTF TGCGCCAGCAGCTTTAGATCCTACTATGGCTACACCTTC
TRBD1 TRBJ2-1 TRBV5-6 NA CASSLGGGTEHYNEQFF TGTGCCAGCAGCTTGGGGGGTGGGACAGAACACTACAATGAGCAGTTCTTC
NA TRBJ2-7 TRBV2 NA CATQWNGGPTYEQYF TGTGCCACCCAGTGGAACGGGGGCCCAACCTACGAGCAGTACTTC
NA TRBJ1-2 TRBV27 NA CASSLYRGYGYTF TGTGCCAGCAGTTTATATAGGGGCTATGGCTACACCTTC
TRBD1 TRBJ2-7 TRBV5-1 NA CASSLAGQGGQYEQYF TGCGCCAGCAGCTTGGCGGGACAGGGGGGACAGTACGAGCAGTACTTC
NA TRBJ2-7 TRBV4-1 NA CASSLKGAGATLYEQYF TGCGCCAGCAGCCTGAAGGGGGCGGGAGCGACTTTGTACGAGCAGTACTTC
NA TRBJ2-2 TRBV6-5 NA CASSYGLGGNTGELFF TGTGCCAGCAGTTACGGGCTGGGAGGAAACACCGGGGAGCTGTTTTTT
NA TRBJ1-1 TRBV30 NA CAWSISGTEAFF TGTGCCTGGAGTATATCCGGGACCGAAGCTTTCTTT
NA TRBJ2-2 TRBV5-6 once CASSLQGLGAGELFF TGTGCCAGCAGCTTGCAGGGGTTAGGCGCCGGGGAGCTGTTTTTT
TRBD2 TRBJ2-7 TRBV11-2 NA CASSSTSGYEQYF TGTGCCAGCAGCTCGACTAGCGGTTACGAGCAGTACTTC
NA TRBJ2-2 TRBV27 NA CASRLGAHTGELFF TGTGCCAGCCGGCTAGGGGCTCACACCGGGGAGCTGTTTTTT
NA TRBJ2-3 TRBV9 NA CASSVYVGSTDTQYF TGTGCCAGCAGCGTTTACGTGGGTAGCACAGATACGCAGTATTTT
TRBD2 TRBJ2-7 TRBV4-1 NA CASSPGGLAASYEQYF TGCGCCAGCAGCCCGGGGGGACTAGCGGCCTCCTACGAGCAGTACTTC
NA TRBJ2-1 TRBV5-6 NA CASSLRSDEQFF TGTGCCAGCAGCTTAAGGTCGGATGAGCAGTTCTTC
TRBD1 TRBJ1-1 TRBV6-5 NA CASSISDRGAEAFF TGTGCCAGCAGCATCTCGGACAGGGGAGCTGAAGCTTTCTTT
NA TRBJ2-2 TRBV9 NA CASSVDPGPSTGELFF TGTGCCAGCAGCGTTGACCCGGGACCTTCAACCGGGGAGCTGTTTTTT
NA TRBJ2-7 TRBV5-4 NA CASSAARSEQYF TGTGCCAGCAGCGCGGCCCGCAGCGAGCAGTACTTC
NA TRBJ1-1 TRBV27 NA CASSRVWGRVDTEAFF TGTGCCAGCAGTAGAGTTTGGGGGCGCGTTGACACTGAAGCTTTCTTT
NA TRBJ2-3 TRBV7-6 NA CASSLAGGADTQYF TGTGCCAGCAGCTTAGCAGGGGGTGCAGATACGCAGTATTTT
NA TRBJ2-1 TRBV19 NA CASLDFYNEQFF TGTGCCAGCCTAGATTTCTACAATGAGCAGTTCTTC
NA TRBJ1-3 TRBV19 NA CASSPGPMPGNTIYF TGTGCCAGTAGTCCCGGACCCATGCCTGGAAACACCATATATTTT
TRBD1 TRBJ2-7 TRBV5-1 NA CASSLMTGPYEQYF TGCGCCAGCAGTCTAATGACAGGGCCCTACGAGCAGTACTTC
TRBD1 TRBJ2-7 TRBV14 NA CASSLTGGKDEQYF TGTGCCAGCAGCCTGACAGGGGGCAAGGACGAGCAGTACTTC
NA TRBJ1-2 TRBV14 NA CASSQDRRVNGYTF TGTGCCAGCAGCCAAGACCGCAGGGTGAATGGCTACACCTTC
NA TRBJ2-1 TRBV27 NA CASSLSGLAHNEQFF TGTGCCAGCAGTTTATCTGGGCTAGCCCACAATGAGCAGTTCTTC
NA TRBJ1-4 TRBV7-8 NA CASSLADGEEKLFF TGTGCCAGCAGCTTAGCGGATGGCGAAGAAAAACTGTTTTTT
NA TRBJ1-1 TRBV19 NA CASTTKGYTEAFF TGTGCCAGTACCACAAAGGGGTACACTGAAGCTTTCTTT
TRBD2 TRBJ2-1 TRBV6-5 NA CASSYQTSVDEQFF TGTGCCAGCAGTTACCAGACTAGCGTCGATGAGCAGTTCTTC
NA TRBJ2-7 TRBV27 NA CASSLYLGSYEQYF TGTGCCAGCAGTTTATATCTGGGTTCCTACGAGCAGTACTTC
TRBD2 TRBJ2-3 TRBV25-1 NA CATSSGRAADTQYF TGTGCCACCTCGAGCGGGAGGGCCGCAGATACGCAGTATTTT
NA TRBJ2-7 TRBV25-1 NA CASSEFRTDEQYF TGTGCCAGCAGTGAATTTCGGACTGACGAGCAGTACTTC
TRBD1 TRBJ1-5 TRBV19 NA CASRYSGTGASPQHF TGTGCCAGTAGATACTCCGGGACAGGCGCATCGCCCCAGCATTTT
NA TRBJ2-5 TRBV15 NA CATSRGGLSQETQYF TGTGCCACCAGCAGAGGTGGGCTCTCCCAAGAGACCCAGTACTTC
NA TRBJ1-2 TRBV4-2 NA CASSQRRGSDGYTF TGTGCCAGCAGCCAGCGAAGGGGTTCGGATGGCTACACCTTC
TRBD1 TRBJ1-2 TRBV2 NA CASTSRGYYGYTF TGTGCCAGCACCTCCAGGGGGTACTATGGCTACACCTTC
TRBD2 TRBJ2-7 TRBV7-6 NA CASSLFSGGTYEQYF TGTGCCAGCAGCTTATTTTCGGGGGGGACCTACGAGCAGTACTTC
TRBD1 TRBJ2-7 TRBV25-1 NA CASSGRDRVSEQYF TGTGCCAGCAGTGGCCGGGACAGGGTATCCGAGCAGTACTTC